The 25 T cell receptor beta chains below all came from one sample that was sequenced in a study of blood T cell repertoires in COVID-19. This table comes from immunoSEQ multiplex PCR, and its TCRdb copy is limited to in-frame clones, with some not included. This table holds around 180,000 clones, approximately 90% found once. Sample: peripheral blood. These receptors were taken from a human donor in a cohort sampled during active COVID-19.

A single count supports this clone. The rearrangement joins TRBV12-3 or TRBV12-4 to TRBJ1-4, with D hard to call. V was cut by 6 bases and J by 8 bases, with 7 bases left in between. This CDR3 has 11 residues. The CDR3 loop is CASRSVEKLFF. CDR3 DNA sequence: TGTGCCAGCAGATCCGTAGAAAAACTGTTTTTT.

This chain connects TRBV6-2 or TRBV6-3 to TRBJ2-1; the D is unclear. Germline-derived CDR1 and CDR2 are MNHEY and SVGEGT. This CDR3 is 17 amino acids long. V was clipped by 0 bases and J by 6 bases, with 18 bases between them. CDR3 nucleotide sequence: TGTGCCAGCAGTTACTCGAGATCAGGTGTTATATCCAATGAGCAGTTCTTC. It yields the protein CASSYSRSGVISNEQFF.

This clone was counted a single time. V gene TRBV11-2 combines with J gene TRBJ2-3, with TRBD2 matching 7 bases. CDR3 length: 14 amino acids. V lost 6 bases, J lost 11 bases, and 14 bases stayed unmatched. The germline V gene has CDR1 SGHAT and CDR2 FQNNGV. CDR3: CASRGTSGGRVQYF. For the CDR3, the DNA is TGTGCCAGCAGGGGGACTTCGGGGGGACGAGTGCAGTATTTT.

The chain is built from TRBV12-5 and TRBJ2-2; D unclear. CDR1 is LGHNT and CDR2 is FRNRAP in the germline V gene. Trimming stripped 4 bases from V and 1 base from J, with 4 bases between. CDR3 size: 13 residues. The CDR3 DNA reads TGTGCTAGTGGTTCGGGGAACACCGGGGAGCTGTTTTTT. Translation gives CASGSGNTGELFF.

The J gene is TRBJ2-5, the V gene TRBV19; weak D call: TRBD1 (6 bases). The CDR3 contains 16 residues. From germline, CDR1 is LNHDA and CDR2 SQIVND (reference sequence). V was pared by 4 bases and J by 4 bases, with 19 bases between. This CDR3 reads CASSRSAGEFRETQYF. The CDR3 coding sequence is TGTGCCAGTAGTAGGTCCGCAGGGGAGTTCCGAGAGACCCAGTACTTC.

This clone occurred many times. The chain couples TRBV3-1 (or the pseudogene TRBV3-2) to TRBJ2-6, with 9 bases fitting TRBD1. The V gene's germline CDR1 is LGHDT and CDR2 YNNKEL (reference sequence). The V and J ends lost 4 bases and 0 bases, in that order; junction bases with no gene match: 7. There are 18 residues in the CDR3. In DNA, the CDR3 is TGTGCCAGCAGCCTCGGGACAGGGCTCATCTCTGGGGCCAACGTCCTGACTTTC. Its translation: CASSLGTGLISGANVLTF.

The chain uses TRBV2 and TRBJ2-5, with a weak D call TRBD2 (6 bases). Germline CDR1 reads SNHLY; CDR2 reads FYNNEI. The CDR3 contains 15 residues. V lost 6 bases to trimming and J lost 5 bases, with 19 bases between them. The CDR3 sequence is CASSSRDWSRETQYF. In nucleotides, the CDR3 is TGTGCCAGCAGCTCCCGGGACTGGTCCAGGGAGACCCAGTACTTC.

This clone was counted a single time. This chain uses TRBV7-6 with TRBJ2-7; 14 bases agree with TRBD2. This CDR3 region has 15 residues. In germline, CDR1 is SGHVS, CDR2 FNYEAQ. Trimming at V came to 5 bases and at J to 5 bases, leaving 5 bases not matched to a gene. CDR3 nucleotide sequence: TGTGCCAGCAGCCCGGGACTAGCGGGAGTTGACGAGCAGTACTTC. This translates into CASSPGLAGVDEQYF.

The J gene is TRBJ2-3, the V gene TRBV4-2, with TRBD2 matching 15 bases. In germline, CDR1 is LGHNA, CDR2 YNFKEQ. The V gene end was trimmed by 3 bases and the J gene end by 4 bases; junction bases not matched to a gene: 14. This CDR3 is 20 amino acids long. The chain's CDR3 is CASSHEGTSGRPWDPDTQYF. The CDR3 DNA is TGTGCCAGCAGCCACGAGGGGACTAGCGGGAGGCCTTGGGACCCAGATACGCAGTATTTT.

This chain connects TRBV28 to TRBJ2-1; TRBD2 matches at 10 bases. Germline CDR1 is MDHEN and CDR2 is SYDVKM. The CDR3 loop spans 17 amino acids. The V and J ends lost 3 bases and 7 bases, in that order; junction bases with no gene match: 12. The CDR3 DNA follows: TGTGCCAGCAGTTTCCCGGGACTAGCGAGAGGGGGGAATGAGCAGTTCTTC. It specifies CASSFPGLARGGNEQFF.

The V and J genes are TRBV7-2 and TRBJ1-1; D possibly corresponds to TRBD1 (5 bases). The CDR3 sequence is 19 residues long. V lost 2 bases to trimming and J lost 2 bases, with 24 bases between them. Germline lookup yields CDR1 SGHTA and CDR2 FQGNSA. The CDR3 coding sequence is TGTGCCAGCAGCTTAATGGGGGGGAGCGCAGGGATTCGTAACACTGAAGCTTTCTTT. It yields the protein CASSLMGGSAGIRNTEAFF.

This clone was picked up one time. This chain joins TRBV7-8 and TRBJ2-5, with 10 bases that match TRBD1. This CDR3 is built from 15 residues. Unmatched junction bases numbered 8, after V lost 5 bases and J lost 5 bases. Germline CDR1 and CDR2: SGHVS and FQNEAQ. This CDR3 is CASSPSGTGAETQYF. The CDR3 DNA sequence: TGTGCCAGCAGCCCCTCCGGGACAGGGGCGGAGACCCAGTACTTC. The entire variable domain, with the rest obtained from reference TRBV7-8 and TRBJ2-5, is as follows: GAGVSQSPRYKVAKRGQDVALRCDPISGHVSLFWYQQALGQGPEFLTYFQNEAQLDKSGLPSDRFFAERPEGSVSTLKIQRTQQEDSAVYLCASSPSGTGAETQYFGPGTRLLVL.

J is TRBJ2-5 and V is TRBV5-1, with TRBD1 matching over 7 bases. CDR3 length: 14 amino acids. The germline gives CDR1 SGHRS, CDR2 YFSETQ. V trimming: 4 bases; J trimming: 5 bases; junction bases outside the gene matches: 8. The CDR3, as DNA: TGCGCCAGCAGCCCTACGACAGGGACGGAGACCCAGTACTTC. Translation: CASSPTTGTETQYF.

The V gene is TRBV6-2 or TRBV6-3, the J gene TRBJ2-5; 9 bases map to TRBD1. This CDR3 spans 15 amino acids. The ends lost 6 bases at V and 7 bases at J; junction bases unmatched: 12. Germline loops: CDR1 MNHEY, CDR2 SVGEGT. CDR3 sequence reads: CASSTRGGQGGTQYF. In nucleotides, the CDR3 is TGTGCCAGCAGCACAAGGGGGGGACAGGGAGGGACCCAGTACTTC.

J is TRBJ2-7 and V is TRBV28; tentatively, D is TRBD1 (5 bases). The CDR3 length is 17 residues. Trimming removed 2 bases from V and 0 bases from J, with 17 bases in between. Looked up from germline, CDR1 is MDHEN and CDR2 is SYDVKM. DNA for the CDR3: TGTGCCAGCAGTTTACCCCCGGCAGGGTCGAGCTCCTACGAGCAGTACTTC. This sequence encodes CASSLPPAGSSSYEQYF.

This chain's CDR3 is CASSSVAGKGYEQYF. Here the CDR3 DNA reads TGTGCCAGCAGCTCTGTGGCGGGAAAAGGCTACGAGCAGTACTTC. The chain uses TRBV5-4 and TRBJ2-7, with a tentative D call TRBD2 (6 bases). Per germline, CDR1 SGHNT and CDR2 YYREEE (reference sequence). V was trimmed by 3 bases and J by 3 bases, leaving 16 bases between them. The CDR3 has 15 amino acids.

The chain has TRBV3-1 (or the pseudogene TRBV3-2) and TRBJ1-4; no clear D. V was trimmed by 1 base and J by 3 bases, leaving 12 bases between them. CDR3 size: 16 residues. Germline CDR1 and CDR2: LGHDT and YNNKEL (reference sequence). CDR3 nucleotide sequence: TGTGCCAGCAGCCAAGTACCGGCCAGGTCTAATGAAAAACTGTTTTTT. Translating it yields CASSQVPARSNEKLFF.

The genes are TRBV5-1 and TRBJ2-1, with 8 bases lining up with TRBD1. This CDR3 region has 15 residues. Germline V gives CDR1 SGHRS, CDR2 YFSETQ. With 9 bases clipped from V and 6 bases from J, the junction kept 14 bases outside the gene matches. CDR3 region: CATFLRTGPGNEQFF. The DNA for the CDR3 is TGCGCCACCTTCCTCCGGACAGGGCCGGGCAATGAGCAGTTCTTC.

The chain has TRBV28 and TRBJ1-5; D not resolved. Germline lookup yields CDR1 MDHEN and CDR2 SYDVKM. The CDR3 contains 15 residues. V was trimmed by 1 base and J by 1 base, leaving 8 bases between them. The CDR3 nucleotides read TGTGCCAGCAGTTTATCACGGCGGAGCAATCAGCCCCAGCATTTT. This translates into CASSLSRRSNQPQHF.

The chain has TRBV7-2 and TRBJ2-3; the D gene is possibly TRBD2 (6 bases). The CDR3 has 19 residues. Germline values: CDR1 SGHTA, CDR2 FQGNSA. V was cut by 1 base and J by 3 bases, with 23 bases left in between. The CDR3 protein is CASSLGYFFSSERTDTQYF. The CDR3 DNA is TGTGCCAGCAGCTTAGGCTACTTTTTCTCTAGCGAACGTACAGATACGCAGTATTTT.

V and J are TRBV19 and TRBJ2-1; 12 bases map to TRBD2. This CDR3 has 15 amino acids. The J segment lost 6 bases and the V segment lost 4 bases, leaving 4 bases of the junction unmatched. Germline values: CDR1 LNHDA, CDR2 SQIVND (reference sequence). CDR3 in DNA: TGTGCCAGTAGTAAGCTAGCGGGAGGGGTCAATGAGCAGTTCTTC. Translation: CASSKLAGGVNEQFF.

The CDR3 here is CASSYPMTSGGPTDTQYF. CDR3 DNA sequence: TGTGCCAGCAGTTACCCCATGACTAGCGGGGGGCCCACAGATACGCAGTATTTT. The V call is TRBV6-2 or TRBV6-3, the J call TRBJ2-3; TRBD2 aligns across 13 bases. V was pared by 2 bases and J by 2 bases, with 7 bases of the junction left unmatched. This CDR3 spans 18 amino acids. CDR1 is MNHEY, CDR2 SVGEGT, per germline.

The CDR3 DNA reads as TGTGCCAGCAGTGAGGGACAGGGCCCCGAAAAACTGTTTTTT. It yields the protein CASSEGQGPEKLFF. The chain links TRBV2 to TRBJ1-4, with 9 nucleotides matching TRBD1. Losses at the gene ends were 3 bases for V and 8 bases for J; bases not matched to a gene: 4. The germline gives CDR1 SNHLY, CDR2 FYNNEI. This CDR3 spans 14 amino acids.

The chain links TRBV6-6 to TRBJ2-7, with 9 bases fitting TRBD1. This CDR3 has 14 amino acids. Germline V gene sequence: CDR1 MNHNY, CDR2 SVGAGI (reference sequence). V lost 7 bases to trimming and J lost 2 bases; unmatched junction nucleotides: 6. The CDR3 region is CASNQQGAPYEQYF. Written as DNA, the CDR3 is TGTGCCAGCAACCAACAGGGGGCTCCCTACGAGCAGTACTTC.

The CDR3 loop is CASSSLSTAGGPYNEQFF. CDR3 coding DNA: TGTGCCAGCAGCTCACTTAGCACAGCGGGAGGGCCTTATAATGAGCAGTTCTTC. The chain recombines TRBV21-1 with TRBJ2-1; the D call in the table, TRBD2, was not verified against the DNA. TRBV21-1 is noted as a pseudogene. This CDR3 comprises 18 residues.